This entry lists 16 T cell receptor beta chains sequenced from one sample in a study of T cell clonotyping in hematopoietic cell transplantation. The repertoire was sequenced with immunoSEQ multiplex PCR; TCRdb's copy has only in-frame clones and lacks some. This table has 35,000 to 45,000 clones, about 90% appearing once. The sample comprised peripheral blood mononuclear cells. The receptor set was obtained from a woman between 40 and 50 years old in good health. Some clones in this sample may be carry-over from other donors' samples.

The V gene is TRBV2, the J gene TRBJ2-5; weak D call: TRBD1 (6 bases). V dropped 8 bases and J dropped 4 bases, with 17 bases sitting between them. Germline loops: CDR1 SNHLY, CDR2 FYNNEI. This CDR3 region has 14 residues. CDR3 in amino acids: CASGETGFGETQYF. Written as DNA, the CDR3 is TGTGCCAGCGGGGAGACAGGCTTCGGAGAGACCCAGTACTTC.

The chain combines TRBV28 with TRBJ1-4; 7 nucleotides align to TRBD1. V dropped 5 bases and J dropped 4; count of bases not matched to a gene: 7. The CDR3 has 15 amino acids. Per the germline V gene, CDR1 is MDHEN and CDR2 is SYDVKM. CDR3 loop: CASSNTGDLNEKLFF. For the CDR3, the DNA is TGTGCCAGCAGTAATACAGGGGATCTTAATGAAAAACTGTTTTTT.

The gene calls are TRBV19 and TRBJ2-2; 8 nucleotides align to TRBD1. V lost 6 bases, J lost 3 bases, and 3 bases stayed unmatched. The germline CDR1 and CDR2 sequences are LNHDA and SQIVND (reference sequence). This CDR3 spans 14 amino acids. DNA of the CDR3: TGTGCCAGTAGGAAACAGGGGGACACCGGGGAGCTGTTTTTT. This translates into CASRKQGDTGELFF.

The rearrangement links TRBV7-8 to TRBJ2-7, with TRBD2 matching 7 bases. There are 15 residues in the CDR3. Unmatched junction bases numbered 7, after V lost 3 bases and J lost 2 bases. Looked up from germline, CDR1 is SGHVS and CDR2 is FQNEAQ. DNA for the CDR3: TGTGCCAGCAGCTTTTCTATTGGACTAGCCTACGAGCAGTACTTC. Protein product: CASSFSIGLAYEQYF.

Only one count was recorded for this clone. This sequence joins TRBV29-1 and TRBJ2-7, with unresolved D. The CDR3 sequence is 11 residues long. Trimming took off 0 bases at V and 6 bases at J, with 6 bases between the two ends. Germline lookup yields CDR1 SQVTM and CDR2 ANQGSEA. The CDR3 nucleotides read TGCAGCGTTGAAGATACGGCCGAGCAGTACTTC. This sequence encodes CSVEDTAEQYF.

This chain connects TRBV9 to TRBJ2-2, with D possibly TRBD2 on 5 matching bases. Germline assignment: CDR1 SGDLS and CDR2 YYNGEE. V was clipped by 0 bases and J by 7 bases, with 10 bases between them. CDR3 length: 14 amino acids. The CDR3 loop is CASSVGEGYGELFF. The CDR3 DNA reads as TGTGCCAGCAGCGTAGGAGAGGGATACGGGGAGCTGTTTTTT.

The chain is built from TRBV10-3 and TRBJ1-3, with D possibly being TRBD1 (5 bases). The CDR3 loop spans 15 amino acids. Trimming stripped 5 bases from V and 2 bases from J, with 13 bases between. Per the germline V gene, CDR1 is ENHRY and CDR2 is SYGVKD. The CDR3: CAISTGHSPGNTIYF. The CDR3 DNA is TGTGCCATCAGTACCGGACATTCCCCTGGAAACACCATATATTTT.

This chain links TRBV5-1 with TRBJ1-1; no clear D. The germline V gene encodes CDR1 SGHRS and CDR2 YFSETQ. V was trimmed by 0 bases and J by 2 bases, leaving 14 bases between them. This CDR3 has 16 amino acids. CDR3 protein: CASSLALVSLNTEAFF. CDR3 nucleotide sequence: TGCGCCAGCAGCTTGGCCTTGGTCAGCCTAAACACTGAAGCTTTCTTT.

The V gene is TRBV5-1, the J gene TRBJ1-2; TRBD1 aligns across 8 bases. CDR1 SGHRS and CDR2 YFSETQ come from the germline V gene. This CDR3 has 14 amino acids. After removal of 1 base from V and 4 bases from J, the junction contained 3 bases not matched to a gene. In nucleotides, the CDR3 is TGCGCCAGCAGCTTGTCGACAGGGGCCTATGGCTACACCTTC. Encoded protein: CASSLSTGAYGYTF.

The V call is TRBV30, the J call TRBJ2-2; TRBD1 is a possible D gene (6 bases). The CDR3 has 11 amino acids. Trimming took 8 bases from V and 5 from J, leaving 9 bases between them. From germline, CDR1 is GTSNPN and CDR2 SVGIG (reference sequence). CDR3 sequence: CAGGDTGELFF. CDR3 nucleotides: TGTGCCGGGGGCGATACCGGGGAGCTGTTTTTT.

The genes are TRBV5-6 and TRBJ1-2; 8 bases agree with TRBD1. V shed 4 bases and J 7 bases; nucleotides not matched to a gene: 6. Germline V gene sequence: CDR1 SGHDT, CDR2 YYEEEE. The length of the CDR3 is 13 residues. Here the CDR3 reads CASSPDRASGYTF. CDR3 nucleotide sequence: TGTGCCAGCAGCCCGGACAGGGCGAGTGGCTACACCTTC.

The chain carries TRBV7-9 and TRBJ1-5; maybe TRBD1 (5 bases). Trimming left V 1 base short and J 3 bases short, with 7 bases between. This CDR3 spans 14 amino acids. Germline assignment: CDR1 SEHNR and CDR2 FQNEAQ (reference sequence). CDR3 protein: CASSLGGNNQPQHF. The CDR3 DNA sequence: TGTGCCAGCAGCTTAGGGGGCAACAATCAGCCCCAGCATTTT.

This chain connects TRBV7-8 to TRBJ1-2; no definite D call. This CDR3 is 13 amino acids long. V lost 3 bases, J lost 2 bases, and 7 bases lay in between. In germline, CDR1 is SGHVS, CDR2 FQNEAQ. The CDR3 nucleotides read TGTGCCAGCAGCTTCGTAGTAAACTATGGCTACACCTTC. Its translation: CASSFVVNYGYTF.

The chain recombines TRBV27 with TRBJ2-1, with TRBD2 identical over 7 bases. The CDR3 is made up of 15 amino acids. V was pared by 2 bases and J by 8 bases, with 9 bases of the junction left unmatched. Germline V gene lookup returns CDR1 MNHEY and CDR2 SMNVEV (reference sequence). CDR3 DNA: TGTGCCAGCAGTTTAGTCGGGGGGAGGGACTATGAGCAGTTCTTC. Translating gives CASSLVGGRDYEQFF.

This sequence joins TRBV5-1 and TRBJ1-1, with unresolved D. Germline V gives CDR1 SGHRS, CDR2 YFSETQ. V was pared by 4 bases and J by 1 base, with 14 bases between. The CDR3 is made up of 15 amino acids. The CDR3: CASSLLSPSNTEAFF. In nucleotides, the CDR3 is TGCGCCAGCAGCCTCCTCAGCCCGTCGAACACTGAAGCTTTCTTT.

The J gene is TRBJ2-1, the V gene TRBV4-3; 7 nucleotides agree with TRBD2. Unmatched junction bases numbered 6, after V lost 1 base and J lost 3 bases. The CDR3 contains 16 residues. Germline CDR1 LGHNA, CDR2 YSLEER. The CDR3 protein is CASSQGAGILYNEQFF. In DNA, the CDR3 is TGCGCCAGCAGCCAAGGAGCGGGAATCCTCTACAATGAGCAGTTCTTC.